This T cell receptor beta chain emerged from a study of Ad26.COV2.S vaccination and SARS-CoV-2 variants. With 5 bases removed from V and 5 bases from J, the gap between germline ends came to 12 bases. The CDR3 runs to 13 residues. The germline V gene has CDR1 MNHEY and CDR2 SMNVEV (reference sequence). Treatment denoted: 15 to 20 received Ad26.COV2.S at low or high dose, single or two shots; a few received placebo; per-sample allocation not given. Repertoires come from day 63 after the first vaccine or placebo injection. Clones were sequenced by immunoSEQ multiplex PCR, and TCRdb holds only the in-frame ones, with some missing. The top ten hold less than 4.5% of the sample, which has a few hundred thousand clones, roughly 88% seen once.

The chain has TRBV27 and TRBJ1-1, with D unresolved. This clonotype was sampled from a person between 18 and 59 years old who received the Ad26.COV2.S COVID-19 vaccine or a placebo. Specimen: peripheral blood, collected in a trial of Ad26.COV2.S vaccine versus placebo. CDR3 sequence reads: CASSPSGRTEAFF. CDR3 sequence (DNA): TGTGCCAGCAGTCCGTCGGGGAGGACTGAAGCTTTCTTT.